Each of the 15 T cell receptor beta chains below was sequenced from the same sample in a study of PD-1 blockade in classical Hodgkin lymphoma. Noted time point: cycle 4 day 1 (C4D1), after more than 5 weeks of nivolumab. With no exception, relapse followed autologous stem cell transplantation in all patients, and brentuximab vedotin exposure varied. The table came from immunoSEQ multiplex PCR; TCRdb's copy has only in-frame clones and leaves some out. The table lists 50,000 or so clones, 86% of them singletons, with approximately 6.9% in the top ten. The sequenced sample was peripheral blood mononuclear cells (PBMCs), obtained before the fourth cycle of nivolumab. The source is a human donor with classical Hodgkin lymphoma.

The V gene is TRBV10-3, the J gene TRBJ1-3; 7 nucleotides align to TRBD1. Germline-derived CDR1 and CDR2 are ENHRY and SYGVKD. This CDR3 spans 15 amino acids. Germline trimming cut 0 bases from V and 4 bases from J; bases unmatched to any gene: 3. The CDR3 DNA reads TGTGCCATCAGTGAGTCAACAGGGGAGGGAAACACCATATATTTT. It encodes CAISESTGEGNTIYF.

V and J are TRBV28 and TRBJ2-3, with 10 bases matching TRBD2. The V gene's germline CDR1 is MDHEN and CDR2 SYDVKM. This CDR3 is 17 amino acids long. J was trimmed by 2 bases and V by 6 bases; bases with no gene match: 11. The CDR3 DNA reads TGTGCCAGCAGCACCTATACCGGGACTAGCGCCACAGATACGCAGTATTTT. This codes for CASSTYTGTSATDTQYF.

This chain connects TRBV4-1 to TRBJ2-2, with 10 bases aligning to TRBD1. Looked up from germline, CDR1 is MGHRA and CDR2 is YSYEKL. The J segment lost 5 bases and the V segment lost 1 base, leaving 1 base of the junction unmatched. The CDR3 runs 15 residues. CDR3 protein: CASSQGQGATGELFF. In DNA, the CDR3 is TGCGCCAGCAGCCAAGGACAGGGGGCGACCGGGGAGCTGTTTTTT.

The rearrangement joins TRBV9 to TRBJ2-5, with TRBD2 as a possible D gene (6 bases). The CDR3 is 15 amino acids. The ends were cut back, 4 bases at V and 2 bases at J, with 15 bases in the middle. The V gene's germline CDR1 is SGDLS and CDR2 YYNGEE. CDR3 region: CASSTGTQLQETQYF. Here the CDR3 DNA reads TGTGCCAGCAGCACCGGGACTCAACTACAAGAGACCCAGTACTTC.

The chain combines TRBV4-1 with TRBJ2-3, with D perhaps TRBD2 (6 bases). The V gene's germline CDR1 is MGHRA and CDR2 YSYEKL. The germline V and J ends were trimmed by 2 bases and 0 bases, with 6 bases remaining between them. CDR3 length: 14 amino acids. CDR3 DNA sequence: TGCGCCAGCAGCCAAAGCGGGAGCACAGATACGCAGTATTTT. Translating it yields CASSQSGSTDTQYF.

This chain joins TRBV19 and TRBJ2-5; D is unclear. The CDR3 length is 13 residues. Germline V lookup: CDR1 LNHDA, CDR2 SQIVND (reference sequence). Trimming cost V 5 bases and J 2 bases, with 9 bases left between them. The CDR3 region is CASSVDWQETQYF. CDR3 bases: TGTGCCAGTAGTGTTGACTGGCAAGAGACCCAGTACTTC.

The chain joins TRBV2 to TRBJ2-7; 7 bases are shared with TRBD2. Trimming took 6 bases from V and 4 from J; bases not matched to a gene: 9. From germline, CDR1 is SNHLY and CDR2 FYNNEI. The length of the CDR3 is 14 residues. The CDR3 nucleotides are TGTGCCAGCAGGGACGGGACTAAGCCTTACGAGCAGTACTTC. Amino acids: CASRDGTKPYEQYF.

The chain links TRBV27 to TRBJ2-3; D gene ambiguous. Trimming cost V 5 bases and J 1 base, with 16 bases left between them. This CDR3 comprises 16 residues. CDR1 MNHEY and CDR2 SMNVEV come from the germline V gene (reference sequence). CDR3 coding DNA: TGTGCCAGCAGTGCCCTGAGGTTTGCTGGCACAGATACGCAGTATTTT. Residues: CASSALRFAGTDTQYF.

DNA of the CDR3: TGTGCCAGCAGTCTAGCGGGGGGCGGGAATGAGCAGTTCTTC. This codes for CASSLAGGGNEQFF. The chain employs TRBV28 and TRBJ2-1; 11 bases map to TRBD2. The CDR3 is 14 residues long. J gave up 7 bases and V 5 bases, and 4 bases lay outside the gene matches. Germline V gives CDR1 MDHEN, CDR2 SYDVKM.

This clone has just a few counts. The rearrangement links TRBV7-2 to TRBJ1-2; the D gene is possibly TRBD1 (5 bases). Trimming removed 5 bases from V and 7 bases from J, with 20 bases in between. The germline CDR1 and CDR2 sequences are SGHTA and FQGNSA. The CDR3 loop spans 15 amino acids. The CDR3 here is CASSPGLPGGSGYTF. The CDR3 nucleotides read TGTGCCAGCAGCCCGGGGCTGCCGGGAGGGAGTGGCTACACCTTC.

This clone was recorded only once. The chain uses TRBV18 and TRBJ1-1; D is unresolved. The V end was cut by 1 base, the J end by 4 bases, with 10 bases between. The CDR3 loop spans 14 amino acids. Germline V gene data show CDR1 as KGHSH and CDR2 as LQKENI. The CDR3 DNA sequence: TGTGCCAGCTCACCACGGGGTGCCGCCACTGAAGCTTTCTTT. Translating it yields CASSPRGAATEAFF.

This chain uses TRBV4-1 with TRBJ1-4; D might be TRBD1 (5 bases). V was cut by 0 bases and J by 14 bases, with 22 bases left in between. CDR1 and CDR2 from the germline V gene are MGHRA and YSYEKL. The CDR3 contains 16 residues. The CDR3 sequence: CASSQDRGGLGVNLFF. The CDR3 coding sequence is TGCGCCAGCAGCCAAGATCGGGGCGGATTGGGCGTCAATCTGTTTTTT.

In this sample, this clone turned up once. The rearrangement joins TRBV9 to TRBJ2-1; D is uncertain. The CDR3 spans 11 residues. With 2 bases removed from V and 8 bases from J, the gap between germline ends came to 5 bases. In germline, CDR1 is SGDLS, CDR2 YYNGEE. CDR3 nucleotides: TGTGCCAGCAGCGTGAGTCATGAGCAGTTCTTC. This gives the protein CASSVSHEQFF.

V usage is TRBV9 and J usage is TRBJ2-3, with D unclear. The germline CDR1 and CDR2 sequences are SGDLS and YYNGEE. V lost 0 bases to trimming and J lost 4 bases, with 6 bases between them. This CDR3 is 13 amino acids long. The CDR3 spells CASSVGVADTQYF. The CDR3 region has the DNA TGTGCCAGCAGCGTAGGTGTAGCAGATACGCAGTATTTT.

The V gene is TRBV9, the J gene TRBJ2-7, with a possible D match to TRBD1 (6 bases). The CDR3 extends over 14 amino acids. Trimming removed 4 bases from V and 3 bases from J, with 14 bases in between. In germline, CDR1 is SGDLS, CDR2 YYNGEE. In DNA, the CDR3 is TGTGCCAGCAGCAGAGCAAACAGGGACTACGAGCAGTACTTC. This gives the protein CASSRANRDYEQYF.